The clone carrying this T cell receptor beta chain appeared many times. This sample was taken from a study of T cells in Graves' hyperthyroidism and ophthalmopathy. Turning to the study itself: Prior to any treatment, at the point of initial diagnosis, peripheral blood was collected.

The TCR beta CDR3 regions underwent amplification using RNA transcripts as the source. Researchers ran a first-round RT-PCR on the TCR CDR3 using the HTBI primer set. TCRdb ran MiXCR on the multiplex PCR reads and lists one entry per CDR3 protein. The sample lists over 350,000 distinct CDR3 sequences, roughly 14% occurring once. The CDR3 covers 15 residues. After removal of 1 base from V and 5 bases from J, the junction contained 4 bases not matched to a gene. Germline V lookup: CDR1 GTSNPN, CDR2 SVGIG (reference sequence). Duration under 3 months, a NOSPECS grade of at least 4, and a Clinical Activity Score of at least 3 characterized the ophthalmopathy patients. Exclusion of a patient resulted from uncontrolled infection, other autoimmune disease, pregnancy or lactation. PBMCs were collected from an approximately 9.4 ml volume of fresh peripheral blood.

Material for sequencing was blood. The receptor's source is a man between 18 and 35 years old with Graves' ophthalmopathy. The chain combines TRBV30 with TRBJ2-1, with 11 bases aligning to TRBD2. The chain's CDR3 is CAWSELAGAHNEQFF. For the CDR3, the DNA is TGTGCCTGGAGTGAACTAGCGGGGGCCCACAATGAGCAGTTCTTC. The variable domain in full, completed from reference TRBV30 and TRBJ2-1, reads SQTIHQWPATLVQPVGSPLSLECTVEGTSNPNLYWYRQAAGRGLQLLFYSVGIGQISSEVPQNLSASRPQDRQFILSSKKLLLSDSGFYLCAWSELAGAHNEQFFGPGTRLTVL.